These 23 T cell receptor beta chains were all obtained from the same sample, sequenced in a study of cytomegalovirus exposure and HLA in healthy donors. Profiled with immunoSEQ multiplex PCR; TCRdb holds only in-frame clones, not every one. Of 100,000 to 150,000 clones listed, 75% to 90% are singletons. Sequencing was carried out using PBMCs. The source of these receptors is a young woman in good health and CMV-seronegative.

The chain recombines TRBV28 with TRBJ1-1, with 7 bases fitting TRBD1. The V segment lost 3 bases and the J segment 4 bases; nucleotides outside the gene matches: 8. The length of the CDR3 is 15 residues. Germline assignment: CDR1 MDHEN and CDR2 SYDVKM. DNA for the CDR3: TGTGCCAGCAGTTTCAGTGAGGGGGCGGGCACTGAAGCTTTCTTT. The encoded protein is CASSFSEGAGTEAFF.

The rearrangement links TRBV18 to TRBJ1-2; 9 nucleotides align to TRBD1. Trimming cost V 3 bases and J 4 bases; bases outside gene matches: 3. Germline V lookup: CDR1 KGHSH, CDR2 LQKENI. The CDR3 is 14 amino acids. CDR3 protein: CASSPGTGLYGYTF. CDR3 DNA: TGTGCCAGCTCACCCGGGACAGGGCTCTATGGCTACACCTTC.

The gene calls are TRBV6-6 and TRBJ1-2; tentative D call: TRBD1 (6 bases). Trimming stripped 2 bases from V and 3 bases from J, with 13 bases between. The CDR3 is 15 residues long. CDR1 MNHNY and CDR2 SVGAGI come from the germline V gene (reference sequence). CDR3 sequence (DNA): TGTGCCAGCAGTTACCCAGGGGCTGTGGACTATGGCTACACCTTC. It encodes CASSYPGAVDYGYTF.

This clone was counted a few times. This rearrangement joins TRBV6-6 to TRBJ2-7, with D tentatively TRBD1 (6 bases). The V and J ends lost 8 bases and 0 bases respectively, with 17 bases between them. CDR3 size: 15 residues. The V gene's germline CDR1 is MNHNY and CDR2 SVGAGI (reference sequence). The CDR3 loop is CASRGRDTTSYEQYF. The CDR3 bases are TGTGCCAGCCGCGGCCGGGACACTACCTCCTACGAGCAGTACTTC.

The chain has TRBV4-2 and TRBJ1-6, with a tentative D call TRBD1 (6 bases). Germline V gives CDR1 LGHNA, CDR2 YNFKEQ. The V end was cut by 0 bases, the J end by 9 bases, with 15 bases between. The CDR3 runs 16 residues. In nucleotides, the CDR3 is TGTGCCAGCAGCCAAGATCTTGGGGGCTCAAGTTCACCCCTCCACTTT. It encodes CASSQDLGGSSSPLHF.

The V call is TRBV28, the J call TRBJ2-7; 10 bases agree with TRBD1. In germline, CDR1 is MDHEN, CDR2 SYDVKM. The CDR3 length is 13 residues. The trim removed 8 bases at V and 6 bases at J, leaving 7 bases unmatched. As DNA, the CDR3 is TGTGCCAGCCATCCGGGACAGGGGCTCGAGCAGTACTTC. It is translated as CASHPGQGLEQYF.

This clone appeared once. The V and J genes are TRBV7-2 and TRBJ2-7; 8 nucleotides match TRBD1. Germline values: CDR1 SGHTA, CDR2 FQGNSA. Trimming cost V 2 bases and J 7 bases; bases outside gene matches: 13. The CDR3 extends over 16 amino acids. CDR3 DNA sequence: TGTGCCAGCAGCTTACAGGGGGCTTCGATACCCTCAGAGCAGTACTTC. This sequence encodes CASSLQGASIPSEQYF.

This clone appeared a single time. J is TRBJ2-1 and V is TRBV28, with a tentative D call TRBD2 (6 bases). The CDR3 length is 16 residues. Germline V lookup: CDR1 MDHEN, CDR2 SYDVKM. V gave up 7 bases and J gave up 5 bases, with 21 bases separating them. The CDR3 region is CASTLSRDSFHNEQFF. The DNA of the CDR3 is TGTGCCAGCACCCTAAGCCGGGACTCCTTCCACAATGAGCAGTTCTTC.

This chain links TRBV25-1 with TRBJ1-2, with TRBD1 identical over 12 bases. Trimming removed 5 bases from V and 4 bases from J; junction bases left unmatched: 14. This CDR3 contains 18 residues. Germline lookup yields CDR1 MGHDK and CDR2 SYGVNS. In nucleotides, the CDR3 is TGTGCCAGCAGTACCTCCGGGACAGGGGGCGGTTGGTCCTATGGCTACACCTTC. Translating it yields CASSTSGTGGGWSYGYTF.

The J gene is TRBJ1-2, the V gene TRBV6-5; maybe TRBD1 (5 bases). Trimming took off 6 bases at V and 7 bases at J, with 15 bases between the two ends. The CDR3 length is 13 residues. The germline CDR1 and CDR2 sequences are MNHEY and SVGAGI. Here the CDR3 DNA reads TGTGCCAGCAGATTAACCCAGGGTTTTGGCTACACCTTC. This sequence encodes CASRLTQGFGYTF.

This sequence joins TRBV2 and TRBJ1-2; D perhaps matches TRBD1 (6 bases). The CDR3 length is 15 residues. The V gene's germline CDR1 is SNHLY and CDR2 FYNNEI. V was pared by 11 bases and J by 0 bases, with 19 bases between. Here the CDR3 DNA reads TGTGCCCGAATAAGGTCCGGGACAACTAACTATGGCTACACCTTC. Translated: CARIRSGTTNYGYTF.

The V gene is TRBV11-2, the J gene TRBJ2-5; TRBD1 aligns across 9 bases. The V and J ends lost 5 bases and 5 bases, in that order; junction bases with no gene match: 6. This CDR3 region has 14 residues. In germline, CDR1 is SGHAT, CDR2 FQNNGV. CDR3 residues: CASSPGTGLETQYF. The DNA of the CDR3 is TGTGCCAGCAGCCCGGGGACAGGGCTGGAGACCCAGTACTTC.

V is TRBV28 and J is TRBJ2-5; D is uncertain. Germline V CDR1 and CDR2: MDHEN, SYDVKM. Trimming removed 3 bases at V and 7 bases at J, with 18 bases between. The CDR3 is made up of 15 amino acids. The CDR3 reads CASSFFSAPGRTQYF. Written as DNA, the CDR3 is TGTGCCAGCAGTTTTTTCTCGGCGCCAGGTCGGACCCAGTACTTC.

This clone was counted between two and nine times. This chain connects TRBV28 to TRBJ1-5, with D maybe TRBD1 (6 bases). Trimming pared 2 bases from V and 7 bases from J, leaving 12 bases between. The germline V gene encodes CDR1 MDHEN and CDR2 SYDVKM. The CDR3 is 14 residues long. This CDR3 reads CASSLQPGVQPQHF. CDR3 nucleotide sequence: TGTGCCAGCAGTTTACAACCAGGGGTGCAGCCCCAGCATTTT.

CDR3 protein: CASSESANTGELFF. The CDR3 bases are TGTGCCAGCAGTGAATCTGCGAACACCGGGGAGCTGTTTTTT. The genes are TRBV25-1 and TRBJ2-2; D ambiguous. In germline, CDR1 is MGHDK, CDR2 SYGVNS. V dropped 1 base and J dropped 0 bases, with 3 bases sitting between them. This CDR3 region has 14 residues.

The chain links TRBV6-5 to TRBJ2-1, with 7 bases fitting TRBD1. CDR1 MNHEY and CDR2 SVGAGI come from the germline V gene. The CDR3 has 15 residues. V shed 6 bases, J shed 3 bases, and the junction held 8 bases outside the gene matches. The CDR3 nucleotides are TGTGCCAGCAGCTCCGGGACAGCGAACTACAATGAGCAGTTCTTC. This gives the protein CASSSGTANYNEQFF.

This chain links TRBV28 with TRBJ1-4; 9 bases map to TRBD1. Germline V gives CDR1 MDHEN, CDR2 SYDVKM. The CDR3 has 16 residues. V lost 7 bases to trimming and J lost 6 bases; unmatched junction nucleotides: 12. The CDR3 DNA sequence: TGTGCCAGCACAGGACAGGGGACCCGCGTGGATGAAAAACTGTTTTTT. Translating it yields CASTGQGTRVDEKLFF.

The chain uses TRBV27 and TRBJ2-7; 14 positions match TRBD2. The germline V gene has CDR1 MNHEY and CDR2 SMNVEV (reference sequence). The CDR3 has 18 residues. With V trimmed by 4 bases and J by 2 bases, 10 bases remained unmatched. The CDR3 region has the DNA TGTGCCAGCAGTTCGCTCATACGGACTAGCGGGAGGACCTACGAGCAGTACTTC. It translates to CASSSLIRTSGRTYEQYF.

The V and J genes are TRBV28 and TRBJ2-1; D is undetermined. Germline CDR1 is MDHEN and CDR2 is SYDVKM. This CDR3 region has 18 residues. Trimming took 2 bases from V and 2 from J, leaving 19 bases between them. The DNA for the CDR3 is TGTGCCAGCAGTTTAGACCCGACATCAAACGGCCCCTACAATGAGCAGTTCTTC. As protein: CASSLDPTSNGPYNEQFF.

The gene calls are TRBV11-2 and TRBJ2-3; TRBD2 is a possible D gene (5 bases). Trimming cost V 4 bases and J 9 bases, with 14 bases left between them. Germline V gives CDR1 SGHAT, CDR2 FQNNGV. This CDR3 contains 13 residues. The CDR3 nucleotides are TGTGCCAGCAGCTCCGGCACTAGTAGCACGCAGTATTTT. It codes for CASSSGTSSTQYF. The entire variable domain, with the rest obtained from reference TRBV11-2 and TRBJ2-3, is as follows: EAGVAQSPRYKIIEKRQSVAFWCNPISGHATLYWYQQILGQGPKLLIQFQNNGVVDDSQLPKDRFSAERLKGVDSTLKIQPAKLEDSAVYLCASSSGTSSTQYFGPGTRLTVL.

This chain connects TRBV9 to TRBJ1-4; a weak D match, TRBD1 (5 bases). Germline CDR1 SGDLS, CDR2 YYNGEE. The CDR3 is 15 amino acids. Deletions cut 0 bases from V and 7 bases from J, with 13 bases between. In nucleotides, the CDR3 is TGTGCCAGCAGCGTAGAGGACACGACCGTTGAAAAACTGTTTTTT. This translates into CASSVEDTTVEKLFF.

V gene TRBV7-2 combines with J gene TRBJ1-3, with D possibly TRBD1 on 6 matching bases. There are 13 residues in the CDR3. Trimming shortened V by 6 bases and J by 4 bases, and 10 bases separated the two germline ends. Germline CDR1 is SGHTA and CDR2 is FQGNSA. The CDR3 loop is CASRQGLGNTIYF. The CDR3 nucleotides are TGTGCCAGCAGACAGGGCTTAGGAAACACCATATATTTT.

The chain employs TRBV29-1 and TRBJ1-2; TRBD1 aligns across 8 bases. The CDR3 is 13 residues long. Germline V gene lookup returns CDR1 SQVTM and CDR2 ANQGSEA. V was pared by 6 bases and J by 4 bases, with 7 bases of the junction left unmatched. As DNA, the CDR3 is TGCAGCGTCCACGATGGACAGGGCTATGGCTACACCTTC. This sequence encodes CSVHDGQGYGYTF.